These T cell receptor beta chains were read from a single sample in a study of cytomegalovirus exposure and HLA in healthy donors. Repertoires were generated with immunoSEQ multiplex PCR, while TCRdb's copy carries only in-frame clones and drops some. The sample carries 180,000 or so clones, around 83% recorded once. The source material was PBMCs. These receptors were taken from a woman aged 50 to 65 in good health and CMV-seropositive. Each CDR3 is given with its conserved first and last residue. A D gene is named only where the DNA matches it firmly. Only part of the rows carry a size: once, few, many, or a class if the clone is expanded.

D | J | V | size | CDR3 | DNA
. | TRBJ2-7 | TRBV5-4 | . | CASSPGGYEQYF | TGTGCCAGCAGCCCTGGGGGGTACGAGCAGTACTTC
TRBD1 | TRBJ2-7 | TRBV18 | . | CASSPGQLGYEQYF | TGTGCCAGCTCACCGGGACAGCTTGGCTACGAGCAGTACTTC
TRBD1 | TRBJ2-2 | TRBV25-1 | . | CASSAGGGTGELFF | TGTGCCAGCAGTGCAGGGGGCGGCACCGGGGAGCTGTTTTTT
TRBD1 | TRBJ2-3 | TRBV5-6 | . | CASSFETGGLDTQYF | TGTGCCAGCAGCTTTGAGACAGGGGGCCTAGATACGCAGTATTTT
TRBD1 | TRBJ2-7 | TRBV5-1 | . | CASSQDRELDEQYF | TGCGCCAGCAGCCAGGACAGGGAACTGGACGAGCAGTACTTC
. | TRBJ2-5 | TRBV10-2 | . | CASSVFQEAQYF | TGCGCCAGCAGTGTGTTCCAAGAGGCCCAGTACTTC
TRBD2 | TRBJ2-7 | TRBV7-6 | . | CASSLGGLAESYEQYF | TGTGCCAGCAGCTTAGGGGGACTAGCAGAATCCTACGAGCAGTACTTC
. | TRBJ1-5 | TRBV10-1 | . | CASSGYRGNQPQHF | TGCGCCAGCAGTGGGTACAGGGGCAATCAGCCCCAGCATTTT
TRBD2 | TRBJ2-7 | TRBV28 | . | CASRTSGGYYEQYF | TGTGCCAGCCGGACTAGCGGGGGGTACTACGAGCAGTACTTC
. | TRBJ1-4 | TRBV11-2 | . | CASSLVVQGAEKLFF | TGTGCCAGCAGCTTAGTAGTACAGGGAGCTGAAAAACTGTTTTTT
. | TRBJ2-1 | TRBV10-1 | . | CASTGSGQFF | TGCGCCAGCACTGGTAGCGGACAGTTCTTC
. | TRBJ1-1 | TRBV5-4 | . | CANHKPGGGLAEQAFF | TGTGCCAACCACAAACCGGGAGGGGGTTTAGCAGAACAAGCTTTCTTT
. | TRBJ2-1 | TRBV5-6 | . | CASSTDSYNEQFF | TGTGCCAGCAGCACGGACAGTTACAATGAGCAGTTCTTC
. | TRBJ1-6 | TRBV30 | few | CAWSSGVLRPNSPLHF | TGTGCCTGGAGTTCAGGGGTCCTGAGGCCCAATTCACCCCTCCACTTT
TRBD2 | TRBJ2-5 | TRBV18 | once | CASSGRVHQETQYF | TGTGCCAGCTCCGGGAGGGTCCACCAAGAGACCCAGTACTTC
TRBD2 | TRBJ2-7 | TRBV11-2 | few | CASSLEGGFYEQYF | TGTGCCAGCAGCTTAGAGGGGGGGTTTTACGAGCAGTACTTC
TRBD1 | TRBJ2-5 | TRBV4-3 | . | CASSQTGGRETQYF | TGCGCCAGCAGCCAGACAGGGGGCAGAGAGACCCAGTACTTC
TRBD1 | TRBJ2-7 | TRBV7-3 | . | CASSLNRGPYEQYF | TGTGCCAGCAGCTTAAACAGGGGCCCCTACGAGCAGTACTTC
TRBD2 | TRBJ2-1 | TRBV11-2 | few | CASRLIAGVSYNEQFF | TGTGCCAGCAGGTTAATAGCGGGAGTCTCCTACAATGAGCAGTTCTTC
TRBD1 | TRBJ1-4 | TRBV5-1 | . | CASSRGRSTNEKLFF | TGCGCCAGCAGCAGGGGGCGGTCAACTAATGAAAAACTGTTTTTT
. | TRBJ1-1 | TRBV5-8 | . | CANSLTGGADTEAFF | TGTGCCAACAGCTTAACAGGTGGGGCGGACACTGAAGCTTTCTTT
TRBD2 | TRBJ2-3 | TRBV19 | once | CATRLAGGPDTQYF | TGTGCCACCAGACTAGCGGGAGGACCAGATACGCAGTATTTT
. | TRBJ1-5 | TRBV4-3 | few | CASSQDGAQPQHF | TGCGCCAGCAGCCAAGATGGGGCTCAGCCCCAGCATTTT
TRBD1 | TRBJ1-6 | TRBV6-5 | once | CASTLDREYSPLHF | TGTGCCAGCACCCTGGACAGGGAGTACTCACCCCTCCACTTT
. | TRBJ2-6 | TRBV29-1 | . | CSVDQSGANGLTF | TGCAGCGTTGATCAATCTGGGGCCAACGGCCTGACTTTC
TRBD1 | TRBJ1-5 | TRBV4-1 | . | CASSQDGDRVSSNQPQHF | TGCGCCAGCAGCCAAGATGGGGACAGGGTTTCTAGCAATCAGCCCCAGCATTTT
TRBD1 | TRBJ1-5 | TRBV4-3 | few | CASSQDLPRAGGFQPQHF | TGCGCCAGCAGCCAAGATCTGCCCAGGGCAGGGGGCTTTCAGCCCCAGCATTTT
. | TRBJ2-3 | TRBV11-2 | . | CASSRGLTTDTQYF | TGTGCCAGCAGTCGCGGTCTAACTACAGATACGCAGTATTTT
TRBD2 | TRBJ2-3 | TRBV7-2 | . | CASSSHPQVAGEAYF | TGTGCCAGCAGCTCCCACCCGCAGGTAGCGGGGGAGGCTTATTTT
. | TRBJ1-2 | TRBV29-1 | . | CSVTQGTSNYGYTF | TGCAGCGTCACACAAGGGACTTCTAACTATGGCTACACCTTC
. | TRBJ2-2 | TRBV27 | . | CASSLEGPTGELFF | TGTGCCAGCAGTTTGGAGGGACCCACCGGGGAGCTGTTTTTT
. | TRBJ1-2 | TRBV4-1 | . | CASSQGGLGYGYTF | TGCGCCAGCAGCCAAGGGGGCCTCGGCTATGGCTACACCTTC
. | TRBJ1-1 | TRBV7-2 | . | CASSYQNTEAFF | TGTGCCAGCAGCTATCAGAACACTGAAGCTTTCTTT
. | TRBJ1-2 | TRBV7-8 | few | CASSRLGGAGYTF | TGTGCCAGCAGCCGCCTAGGGGGAGCTGGCTACACCTTC
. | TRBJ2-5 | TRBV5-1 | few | CASSFEGGPLETQYF | TGCGCCAGCAGCTTTGAGGGGGGGCCTTTGGAGACCCAGTACTTC
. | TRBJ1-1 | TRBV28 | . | CASSVQVGGLTEAFF | TGTGCCAGCAGTGTACAAGTTGGGGGGTTGACTGAAGCTTTCTTT
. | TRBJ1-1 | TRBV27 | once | CASSTTSGGGNTEAFF | TGTGCCAGCAGTACCACATCCGGGGGGGGGAACACTGAAGCTTTCTTT
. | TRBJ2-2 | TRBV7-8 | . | CANTPGAYTGELFF | TGTGCCAACACCCCAGGGGCTTACACCGGGGAGCTGTTTTTT
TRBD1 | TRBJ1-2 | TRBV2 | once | CATAGTGVGYTF | TGTGCCACCGCCGGGACAGGGGTTGGCTACACCTTC
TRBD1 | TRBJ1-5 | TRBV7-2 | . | CASSPTGRMDQPQHF | TGTGCCAGCAGCCCGACAGGGAGGATGGATCAGCCCCAGCATTTT
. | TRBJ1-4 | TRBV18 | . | CASSPPEGEKLFF | TGTGCCAGCTCACCACCAGAGGGTGAAAAACTGTTTTTT
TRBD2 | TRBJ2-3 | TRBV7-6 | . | CASSSGLAGATQYF | TGTGCCAGCAGCTCCGGACTAGCGGGAGCTACGCAGTATTTT
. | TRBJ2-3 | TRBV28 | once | CASTGGGSNTDTQYF | TGTGCCAGCACGGGGGGCGGGTCGAACACAGATACGCAGTATTTT
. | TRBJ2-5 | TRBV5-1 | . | CASSLMGGVLGETQYF | TGCGCCAGCAGCTTGATGGGGGGAGTCCTAGGTGAGACCCAGTACTTC
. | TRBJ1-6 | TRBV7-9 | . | CASSSTPSVNNSPLHF | TGTGCCAGCAGCTCAACCCCTTCGGTTAATAATTCACCCCTCCACTTT
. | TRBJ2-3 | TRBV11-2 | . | CASSQVLGTDTQYF | TGTGCCAGCAGCCAGGTGTTGGGCACAGATACGCAGTATTTT
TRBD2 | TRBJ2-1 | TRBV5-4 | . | CASSAGTSGGIYNEQFF | TGTGCCAGCAGCGCCGGGACTAGCGGGGGAATCTACAATGAGCAGTTCTTC
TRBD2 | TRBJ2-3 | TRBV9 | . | CASSVSRETDTQYF | TGTGCCAGCAGCGTCTCGCGGGAGACAGATACGCAGTATTTT
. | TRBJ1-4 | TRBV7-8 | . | CASSLVSPNEVFF | TGTGCCAGCAGCTTAGTATCCCCAAATGAGGTGTTTTTT
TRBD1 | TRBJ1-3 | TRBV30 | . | CAWRGDSSGNTIYF | TGTGCCTGGAGGGGGGACAGCTCTGGAAACACCATATATTTT
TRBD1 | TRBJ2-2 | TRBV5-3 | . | CARLEGGRTGELFF | TGTGCCAGATTGGAAGGGGGCCGGACCGGGGAGCTGTTTTTT
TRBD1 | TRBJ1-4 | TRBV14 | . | CASSHLQGAGEKLFF | TGTGCCAGCAGCCACTTACAGGGGGCGGGTGAAAAACTGTTTTTT
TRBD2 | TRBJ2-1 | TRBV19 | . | CASSIGLAPEYGEQFF | TGTGCCAGTAGTATAGGACTAGCTCCAGAATACGGTGAGCAGTTCTTC
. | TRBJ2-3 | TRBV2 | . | CASGAGRGDTQYF | TGTGCCAGCGGGGCGGGAAGGGGAGATACGCAGTATTTT